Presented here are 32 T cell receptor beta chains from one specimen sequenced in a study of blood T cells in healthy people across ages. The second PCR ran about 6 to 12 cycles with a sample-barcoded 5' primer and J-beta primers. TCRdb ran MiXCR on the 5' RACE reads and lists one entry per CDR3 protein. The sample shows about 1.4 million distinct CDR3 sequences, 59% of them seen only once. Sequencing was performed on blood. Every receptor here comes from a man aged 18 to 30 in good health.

The CDR3 loop reads CASERGGDTQYF. Written as DNA, the CDR3 is TGTGCCAGCGAACGGGGGGGAGATACGCAGTATTTT. The gene calls are TRBV7-9 and TRBJ2-3; 8 bases are a match to TRBD2. V lost 8 bases, J lost 5 bases, and 3 bases stayed unmatched. This CDR3 comprises 12 residues. Per germline, CDR1 SEHNR and CDR2 FQNEAQ (reference sequence).

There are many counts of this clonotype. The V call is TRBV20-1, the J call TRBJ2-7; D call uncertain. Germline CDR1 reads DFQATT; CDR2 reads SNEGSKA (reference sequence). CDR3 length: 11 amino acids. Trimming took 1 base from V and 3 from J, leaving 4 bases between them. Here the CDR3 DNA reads TGCAGTGCTAGAGTCGGCTACGAGCAGTACTTC. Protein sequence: CSARVGYEQYF.

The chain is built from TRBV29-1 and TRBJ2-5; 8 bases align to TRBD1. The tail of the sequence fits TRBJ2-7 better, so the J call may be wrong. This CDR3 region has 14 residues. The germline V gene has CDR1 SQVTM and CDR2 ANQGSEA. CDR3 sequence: CSVKRQGLIDEQYF. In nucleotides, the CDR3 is TGCAGCGTTAAAAGACAGGGGCTCATCGACGAGCAGTACTTC.

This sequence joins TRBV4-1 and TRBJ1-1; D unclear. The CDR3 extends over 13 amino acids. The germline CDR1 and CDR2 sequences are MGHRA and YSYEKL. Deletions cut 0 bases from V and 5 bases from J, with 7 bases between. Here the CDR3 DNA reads TGCGCCAGCAGCCAAGATATGAGGACTGAAGCTTTCTTT. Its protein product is CASSQDMRTEAFF.

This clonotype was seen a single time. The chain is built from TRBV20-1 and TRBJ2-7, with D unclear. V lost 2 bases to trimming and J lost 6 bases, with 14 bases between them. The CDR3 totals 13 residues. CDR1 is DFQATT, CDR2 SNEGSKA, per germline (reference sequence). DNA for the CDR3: TGCAGTGCTAGAAGTGTTCTTTCTGGCGAGCAGTACTTC. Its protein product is CSARSVLSGEQYF.

CDR3 coding DNA: TGTGCCAGCAGTTTGCCCCAACTAGCGGGGGGGCTCTACGAGCAGTACTTC. This translates into CASSLPQLAGGLYEQYF. This chain uses TRBV28 with TRBJ2-7; 13 nucleotides line up with TRBD2. The V segment lost 3 bases and the J segment 3 bases; nucleotides outside the gene matches: 8. This CDR3 has 17 amino acids. Germline CDR1 is MDHEN and CDR2 is SYDVKM.

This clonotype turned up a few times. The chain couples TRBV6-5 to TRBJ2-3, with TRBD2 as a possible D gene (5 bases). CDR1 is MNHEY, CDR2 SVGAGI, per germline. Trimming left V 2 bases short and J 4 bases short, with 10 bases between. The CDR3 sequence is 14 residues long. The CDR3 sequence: CASSYGPGSDTQYF. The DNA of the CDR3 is TGTGCCAGCAGTTACGGTCCGGGATCAGATACGCAGTATTTT.

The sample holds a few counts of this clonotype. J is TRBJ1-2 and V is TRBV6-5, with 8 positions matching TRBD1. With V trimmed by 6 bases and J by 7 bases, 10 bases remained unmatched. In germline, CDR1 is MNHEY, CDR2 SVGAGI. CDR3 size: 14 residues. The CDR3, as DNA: TGTGCCAGCAGATCAGGGGGCGCCTTGGGTGGCTACACCTTC. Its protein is CASRSGGALGGYTF.

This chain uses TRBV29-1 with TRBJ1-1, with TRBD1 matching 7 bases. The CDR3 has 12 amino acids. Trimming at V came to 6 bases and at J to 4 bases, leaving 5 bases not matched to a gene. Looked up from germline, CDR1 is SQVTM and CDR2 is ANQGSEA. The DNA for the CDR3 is TGCAGCGTGGAGGGACAGTCCACTGAAGCTTTCTTT. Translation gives CSVEGQSTEAFF.

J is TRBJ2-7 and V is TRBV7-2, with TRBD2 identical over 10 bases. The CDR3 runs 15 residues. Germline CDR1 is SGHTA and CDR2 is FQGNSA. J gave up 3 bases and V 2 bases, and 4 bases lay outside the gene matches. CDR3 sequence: CASSLTSGEGYEQYF. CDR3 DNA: TGTGCCAGCAGCTTAACTAGCGGGGAGGGCTACGAGCAGTACTTC.

DNA of the CDR3: TGCAGTGCTAATCGGGGACTAGCGGGGGAGTACTTC. This encodes CSANRGLAGEYF. V usage is TRBV20-1 and J usage is TRBJ2-5; TRBD2 matches 14 bases. The CDR3 sequence is 12 residues long. J lost 12 bases, V lost 4 bases, and 4 bases had no gene match. Germline V lookup: CDR1 DFQATT, CDR2 SNEGSKA (reference sequence).

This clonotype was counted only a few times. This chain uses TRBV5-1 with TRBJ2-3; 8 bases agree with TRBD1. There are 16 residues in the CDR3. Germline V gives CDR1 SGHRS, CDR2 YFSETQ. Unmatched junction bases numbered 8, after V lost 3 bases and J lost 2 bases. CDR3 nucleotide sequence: TGCGCCAGCAGCTCGGCGACAGGGGCGCTCACAGATACGCAGTATTTT. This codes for CASSSATGALTDTQYF.

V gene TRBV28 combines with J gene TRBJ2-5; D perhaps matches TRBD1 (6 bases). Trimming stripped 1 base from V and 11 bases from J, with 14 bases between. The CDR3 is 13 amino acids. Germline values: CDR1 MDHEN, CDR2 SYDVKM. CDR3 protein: CASSLSDRESQYF. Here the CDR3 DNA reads TGTGCCAGCAGTTTATCGGACAGAGAATCGCAGTACTTC.

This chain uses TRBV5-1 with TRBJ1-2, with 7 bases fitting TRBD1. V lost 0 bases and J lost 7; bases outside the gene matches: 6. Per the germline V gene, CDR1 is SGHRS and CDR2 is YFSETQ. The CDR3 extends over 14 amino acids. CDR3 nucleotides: TGCGCCAGCAGCTTGGAGACAGGGAAGGGTGGCTACACCTTC. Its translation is CASSLETGKGGYTF.

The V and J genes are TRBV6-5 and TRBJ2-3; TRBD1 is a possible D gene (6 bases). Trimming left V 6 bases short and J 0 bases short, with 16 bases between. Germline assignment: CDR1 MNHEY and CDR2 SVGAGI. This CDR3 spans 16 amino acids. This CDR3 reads CASRWMTGTSTDTQYF. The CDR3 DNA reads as TGTGCCAGCAGGTGGATGACAGGAACTAGCACAGATACGCAGTATTTT.

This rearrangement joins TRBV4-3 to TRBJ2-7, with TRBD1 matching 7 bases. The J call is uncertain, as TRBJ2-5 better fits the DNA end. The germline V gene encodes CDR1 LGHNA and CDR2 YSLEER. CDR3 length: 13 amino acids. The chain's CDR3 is CASSQGQGKTQYF. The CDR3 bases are TGCGCCAGCAGCCAAGGACAGGGAAAGACCCAGTACTTC.

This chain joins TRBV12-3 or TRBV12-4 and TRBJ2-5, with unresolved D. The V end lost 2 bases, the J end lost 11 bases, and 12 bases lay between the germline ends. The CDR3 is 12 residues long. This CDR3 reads CASSLSRREQYF. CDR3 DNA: TGTGCCAGCAGTTTATCCCGCCGAGAGCAGTACTTC.

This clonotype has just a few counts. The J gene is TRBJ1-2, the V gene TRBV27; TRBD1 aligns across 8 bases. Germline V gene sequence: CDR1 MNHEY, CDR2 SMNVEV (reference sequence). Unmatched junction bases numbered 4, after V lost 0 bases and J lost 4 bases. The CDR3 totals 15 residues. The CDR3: CASSLSRTGGYGYTF. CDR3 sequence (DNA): TGTGCCAGCAGTTTATCGAGAACAGGGGGCTATGGCTACACCTTC.

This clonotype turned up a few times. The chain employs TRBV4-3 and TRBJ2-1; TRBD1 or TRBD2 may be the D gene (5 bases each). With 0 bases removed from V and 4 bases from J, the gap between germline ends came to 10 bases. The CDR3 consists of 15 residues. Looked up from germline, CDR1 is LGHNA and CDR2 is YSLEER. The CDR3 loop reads CASSQDWGKYNEQFF. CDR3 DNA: TGCGCCAGCAGCCAAGATTGGGGGAAGTACAATGAGCAGTTCTTC.

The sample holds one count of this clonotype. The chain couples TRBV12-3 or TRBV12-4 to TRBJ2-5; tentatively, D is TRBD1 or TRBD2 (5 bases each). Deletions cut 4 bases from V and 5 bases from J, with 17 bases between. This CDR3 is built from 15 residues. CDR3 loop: CASSWGDERGETQYF. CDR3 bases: TGTGCCAGCAGTTGGGGTGACGAACGGGGCGAGACCCAGTACTTC.

The CDR3 is CASSSRVGGGNTEAFF. CDR3 nucleotides: TGTGCCAGCAGCTCCAGGGTAGGGGGCGGGAACACTGAAGCTTTCTTT. V usage is TRBV7-9 and J usage is TRBJ1-1; TRBD1 matches 7 bases. Trimming at V came to 4 bases and at J to 1 base, leaving 9 bases not matched to a gene. The CDR3 is made up of 16 amino acids. Germline V gives CDR1 SEHNR, CDR2 FQNEAQ (reference sequence).

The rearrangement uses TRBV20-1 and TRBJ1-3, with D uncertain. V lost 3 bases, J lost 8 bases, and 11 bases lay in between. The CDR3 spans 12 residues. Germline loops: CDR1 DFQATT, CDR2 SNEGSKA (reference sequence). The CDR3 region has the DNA TGCAGTGCTAGTTCTGGGTTGGACACCATATATTTT. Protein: CSASSGLDTIYF.

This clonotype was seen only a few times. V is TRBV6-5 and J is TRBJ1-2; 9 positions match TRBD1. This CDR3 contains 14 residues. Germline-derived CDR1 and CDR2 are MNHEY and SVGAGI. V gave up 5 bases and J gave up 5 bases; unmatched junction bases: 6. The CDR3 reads CASSRGQGRYGYTF. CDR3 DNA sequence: TGTGCCAGCAGTCGGGGACAGGGTCGATATGGCTACACCTTC.

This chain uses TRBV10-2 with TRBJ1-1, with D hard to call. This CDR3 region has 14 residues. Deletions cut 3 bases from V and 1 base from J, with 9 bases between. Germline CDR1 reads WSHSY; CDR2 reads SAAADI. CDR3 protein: CASSDTHQNTEAFF. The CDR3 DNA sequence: TGCGCCAGCAGTGATACACACCAGAACACTGAAGCTTTCTTT.

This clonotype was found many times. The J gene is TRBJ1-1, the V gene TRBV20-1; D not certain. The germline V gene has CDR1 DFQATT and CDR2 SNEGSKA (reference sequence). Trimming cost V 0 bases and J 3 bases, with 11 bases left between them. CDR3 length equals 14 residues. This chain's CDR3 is CSARDAGRDTEAFF. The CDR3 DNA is TGCAGTGCTAGAGACGCGGGTAGGGACACTGAAGCTTTCTTT.

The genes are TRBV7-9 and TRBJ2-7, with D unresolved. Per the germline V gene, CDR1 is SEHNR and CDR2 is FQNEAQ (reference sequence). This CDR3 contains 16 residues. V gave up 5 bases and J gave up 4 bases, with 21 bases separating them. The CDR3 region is CASSPPRGLGLYEQYF. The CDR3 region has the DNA TGTGCCAGCAGCCCTCCTCGAGGTTTGGGTCTATACGAGCAGTACTTC.

As DNA, the CDR3 is TGCGCCAGCAGCCAAGAATCGGGCCCGGGGGGAAACCAAGAGACCCAGTACTTC. This codes for CASSQESGPGGNQETQYF. V and J are TRBV4-3 and TRBJ2-5; TRBD2 matches at 7 bases. Trimming removed 0 bases from V and 0 bases from J; junction bases left unmatched: 10. This CDR3 is 18 amino acids long. From germline, CDR1 is LGHNA and CDR2 YSLEER.

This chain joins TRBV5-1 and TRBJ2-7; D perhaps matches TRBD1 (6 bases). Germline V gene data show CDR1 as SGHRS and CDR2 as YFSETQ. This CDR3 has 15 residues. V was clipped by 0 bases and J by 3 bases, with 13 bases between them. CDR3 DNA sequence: TGCGCCAGCAGCTTGGAAGGGGGAAGTGGCTACGAGCAGTACTTC. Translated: CASSLEGGSGYEQYF.

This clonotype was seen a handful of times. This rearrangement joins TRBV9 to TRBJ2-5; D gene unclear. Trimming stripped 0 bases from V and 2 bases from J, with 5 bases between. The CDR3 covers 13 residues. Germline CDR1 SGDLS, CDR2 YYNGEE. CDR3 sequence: CASSVGMQETQYF. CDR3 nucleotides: TGTGCCAGCAGCGTAGGGATGCAAGAGACCCAGTACTTC.

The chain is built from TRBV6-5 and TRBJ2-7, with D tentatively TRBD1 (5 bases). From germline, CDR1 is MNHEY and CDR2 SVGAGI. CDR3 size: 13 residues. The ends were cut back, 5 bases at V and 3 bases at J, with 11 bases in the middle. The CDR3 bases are TGTGCCAGCAGTAGGGGCGGAGACTACGAGCAGTACTTC. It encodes CASSRGGDYEQYF.

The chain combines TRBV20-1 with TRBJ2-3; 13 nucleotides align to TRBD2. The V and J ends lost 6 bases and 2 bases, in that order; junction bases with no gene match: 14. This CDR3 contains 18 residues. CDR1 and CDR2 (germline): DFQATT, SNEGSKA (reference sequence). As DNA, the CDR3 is TGCAGTGCCACTGGACTAGCGGGAGACGCGGGGATCACAGATACGCAGTATTTT. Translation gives CSATGLAGDAGITDTQYF.

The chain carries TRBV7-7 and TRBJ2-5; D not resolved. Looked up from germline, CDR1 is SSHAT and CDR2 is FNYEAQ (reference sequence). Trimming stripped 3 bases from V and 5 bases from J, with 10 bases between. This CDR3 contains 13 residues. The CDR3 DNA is TGTGCCAGCAGCTTCACGGGCCCCGAGACCCAGTACTTC. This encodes CASSFTGPETQYF.